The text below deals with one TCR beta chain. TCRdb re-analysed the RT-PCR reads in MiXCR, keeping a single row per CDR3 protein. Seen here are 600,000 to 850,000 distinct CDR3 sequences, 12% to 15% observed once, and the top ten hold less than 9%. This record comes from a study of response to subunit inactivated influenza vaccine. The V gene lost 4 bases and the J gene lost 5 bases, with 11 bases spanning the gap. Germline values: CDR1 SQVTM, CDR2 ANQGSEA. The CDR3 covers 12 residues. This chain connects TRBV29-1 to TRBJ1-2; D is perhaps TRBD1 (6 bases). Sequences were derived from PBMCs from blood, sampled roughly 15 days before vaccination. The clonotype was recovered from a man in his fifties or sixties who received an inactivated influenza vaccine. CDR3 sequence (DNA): TGCAGCGTTGGATCACAGGGTTATGGCTACACCTTC. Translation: CSVGSQGYGYTF.